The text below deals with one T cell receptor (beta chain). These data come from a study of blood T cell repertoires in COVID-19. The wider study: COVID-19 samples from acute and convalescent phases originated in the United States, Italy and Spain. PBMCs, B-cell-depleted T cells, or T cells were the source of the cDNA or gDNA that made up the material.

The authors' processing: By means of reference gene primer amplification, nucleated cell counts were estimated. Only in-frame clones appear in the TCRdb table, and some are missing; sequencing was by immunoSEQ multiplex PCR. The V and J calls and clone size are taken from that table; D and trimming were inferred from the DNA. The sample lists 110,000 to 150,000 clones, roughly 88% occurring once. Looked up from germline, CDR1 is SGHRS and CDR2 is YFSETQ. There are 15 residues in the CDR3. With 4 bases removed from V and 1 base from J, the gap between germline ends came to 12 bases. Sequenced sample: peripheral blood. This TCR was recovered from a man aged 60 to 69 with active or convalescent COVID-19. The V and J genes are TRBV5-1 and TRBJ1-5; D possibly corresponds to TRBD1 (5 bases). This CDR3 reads CASSPSTESNQPQHF. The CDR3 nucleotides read TGCGCCAGCAGCCCGTCGACAGAGAGCAATCAGCCCCAGCATTTT. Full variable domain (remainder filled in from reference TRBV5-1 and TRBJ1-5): KAGVTQTPRYLIKTRGQQVTLSCSPISGHRSVSWYQQTPGQGLQFLFEYFSETQRNKGNFPGRFSGRQFSNSRSEMNVSTLELGDSALYLCASSPSTESNQPQHFGDGTRLSIL.